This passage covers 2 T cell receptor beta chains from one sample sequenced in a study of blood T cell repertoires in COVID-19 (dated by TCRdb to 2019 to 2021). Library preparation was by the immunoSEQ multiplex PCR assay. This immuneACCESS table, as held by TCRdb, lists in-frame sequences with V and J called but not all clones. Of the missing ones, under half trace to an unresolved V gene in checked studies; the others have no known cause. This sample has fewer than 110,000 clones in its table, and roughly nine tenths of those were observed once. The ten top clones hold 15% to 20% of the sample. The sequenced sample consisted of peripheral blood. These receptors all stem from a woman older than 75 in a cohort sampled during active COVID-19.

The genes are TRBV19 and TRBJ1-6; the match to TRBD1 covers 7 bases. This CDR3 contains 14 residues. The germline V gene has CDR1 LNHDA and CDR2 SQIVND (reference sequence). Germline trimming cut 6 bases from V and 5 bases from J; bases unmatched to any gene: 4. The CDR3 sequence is CASRQGMNNSPLHF. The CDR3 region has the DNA TGTGCCAGTAGACAGGGGATGAATAATTCACCCCTCCACTTT.

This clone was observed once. The CDR3 is CASSTGGVSETQYF. The CDR3 DNA follows: TGCGCCAGCTCAACTGGGGGGGTGTCAGAGACCCAGTACTTC. The chain couples TRBV5-1 to TRBJ2-5, with 7 bases identical to TRBD2. The junction had 10 bases not matched to a gene; V was cut back by 7 bases and J by 4 bases. This CDR3 comprises 14 residues. The germline V gene has CDR1 SGHRS and CDR2 YFSETQ. The full variable domain, rest sourced from reference TRBV5-1 and TRBJ2-5, is KAGVTQTPRYLIKTRGQQVTLSCSPISGHRSVSWYQQTPGQGLQFLFEYFSETQRNKGNFPGRFSGRQFSNSRSEMNVSTLELGDSALYLCASSTGGVSETQYFGPGTRLLVL.